This T cell receptor (beta chain) was profiled in a study of cytomegalovirus exposure and HLA in healthy donors. For the study at large: Roughly 170 million T cells yielded 90 million to 130 million unique TCR beta sequences in earlier analysis.

The CDR3 totals 12 residues. Trimming removed 8 bases from V and 9 bases from J; junction bases left unmatched: 8. Germline V gives CDR1 GTSNPN, CDR2 SVGIG (reference sequence). PCR primers comprised 60 Vbeta and 13 Jbeta primers. Produced via immunoSEQ multiplex PCR; TCRdb's table is partial and in-frame only. This sample's table has about 60,000 clones. V usage is TRBV30 and J usage is TRBJ2-1; 9 nucleotides match TRBD1. The sequenced sample consisted of PBMCs. This TCR came from a boy aged 5-17 years in good health and CMV-seronegative. The CDR3 DNA reads as TGTGCCCTGGACAGGGGAGGTCTTGAGCAGTTCTTC. Encoded protein: CALDRGGLEQFF.